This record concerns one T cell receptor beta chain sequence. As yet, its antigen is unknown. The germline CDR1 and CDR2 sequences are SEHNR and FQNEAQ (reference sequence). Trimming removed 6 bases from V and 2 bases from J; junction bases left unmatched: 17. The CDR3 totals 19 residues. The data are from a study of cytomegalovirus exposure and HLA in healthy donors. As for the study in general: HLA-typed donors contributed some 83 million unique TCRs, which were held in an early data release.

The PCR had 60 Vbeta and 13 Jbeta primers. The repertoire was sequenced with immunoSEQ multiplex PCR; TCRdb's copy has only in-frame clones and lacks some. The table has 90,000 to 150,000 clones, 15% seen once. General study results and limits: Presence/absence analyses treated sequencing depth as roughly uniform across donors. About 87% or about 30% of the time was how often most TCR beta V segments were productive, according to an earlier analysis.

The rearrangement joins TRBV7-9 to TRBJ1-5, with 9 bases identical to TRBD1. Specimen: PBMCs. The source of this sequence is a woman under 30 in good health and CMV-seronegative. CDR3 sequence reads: CASSPGLLTGGFGNQPQHF. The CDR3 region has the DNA TGTGCCAGCAGTCCTGGGCTGCTCACAGGGGGCTTTGGCAATCAGCCCCAGCATTTT.